The TCR beta chain under discussion was sequenced for a study of shared clonotypes between healthy human individuals. The germline gives CDR1 SNHLY, CDR2 FYNNEI. This CDR3 contains 16 residues. Trimming shortened V by 1 base and J by 3 bases, and 13 bases separated the two germline ends. Sequenced by immunoSEQ multiplex PCR; TCRdb stores in-frame clones only, minus some. The table has around 240,000 clones, about 65% seen once; the top ten hold 11%. This clone was picked up a small number of times. Additional DNA sequences in this sample encode the identical CDR3. Sequencing was performed on memory CD4+ T cells sorted from blood. Subset of the sample: CD45RA-negative fraction. The sequence came from a young man in good health. The chain is built from TRBV2 and TRBJ2-1; a possible D gene is TRBD1 (5 bases). CDR3 nucleotides: TGTGCCAGCAGTGAAGTGAGAGACAGCTACTACAATGAGCAGTTCTTC. This gives the protein CASSEVRDSYYNEQFF.